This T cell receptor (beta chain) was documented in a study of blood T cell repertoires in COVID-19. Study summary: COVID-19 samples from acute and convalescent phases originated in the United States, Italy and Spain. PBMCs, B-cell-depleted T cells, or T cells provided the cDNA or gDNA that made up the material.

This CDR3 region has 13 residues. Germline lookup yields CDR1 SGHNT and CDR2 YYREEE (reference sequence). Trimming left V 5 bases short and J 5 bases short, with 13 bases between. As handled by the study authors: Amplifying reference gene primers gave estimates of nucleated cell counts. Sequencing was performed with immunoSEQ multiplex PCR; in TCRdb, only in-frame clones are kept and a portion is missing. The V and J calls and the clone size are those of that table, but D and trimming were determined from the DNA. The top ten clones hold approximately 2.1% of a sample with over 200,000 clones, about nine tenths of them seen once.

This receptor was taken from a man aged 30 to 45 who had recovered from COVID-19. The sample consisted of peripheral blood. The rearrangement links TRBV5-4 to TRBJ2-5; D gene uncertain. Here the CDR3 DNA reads TGTGCCAGCAGTCCGTCTCCCCAGGAGACCCAGTACTTC. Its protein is CASSPSPQETQYF.